This paragraph reports one T cell receptor beta chain. Its matching antigen is unknown. CDR3 size: 12 residues. Trimming at V came to 7 bases and at J to 4 bases, leaving 1 base not matched to a gene. Germline-derived CDR1 and CDR2 are SNHLY and FYNNEI. This record comes from a study of monozygotic twins with cystic fibrosis. Study-level points and caveats: Median Simpson clonality of 0.0095 suggested naive T cells predominated.

The protocol was immunoSEQ multiplex PCR, while the TCRdb copy is restricted to in-frame clones and leaves out a portion. Counted here are approximately 33,000 clones, about 80% occurring once; the ten biggest clones make up approximately 1.8%. The V and J genes are TRBV2 and TRBJ2-7; 10 positions agree with TRBD2. Sequencing input: blood. The TCR originated in a girl between 2 and 10 years old with cystic fibrosis. CDR3: CASTSGGYEQYF. DNA of the CDR3: TGTGCCAGCACTAGCGGGGGTTACGAGCAGTACTTC.